Sequencing of this TCR beta chain was carried out in a study of T cells expressing NK-cell markers. At the level of the study: Of eight sequenced donors, seven were HCMV-seropositive and one HCMV-seronegative.

Turning to this clonotype: Its antigen is still unknown.

Study-level findings and limits: In about six donors, dominant CD3+CD56+NKG2C+ clones formed about 1.0-7.5% of CD8+ cells. Expanded NKG2C+ T cell clones were not confirmed as HCMV-specific.

No DNA is given; TCRdb re-called the 5' RACE reads and lists each CDR3 protein once. Its table lists hundreds of thousands of distinct CDR3 sequences. This CDR3 region has 14 residues. Germline V CDR1 and CDR2: LNHDA, SQIVND (reference sequence). V gene TRBV19 combines with J gene TRBJ2-1; TCRdb outputs TRBD2, but without DNA this stays unchecked. The sequencing sample was made of blood T cells: a sorted CD56 or NKG2C T cell subset, CD4+ or CD8+ T cells, or bulk PBMC T cells (not recorded which). This TCR was recovered from a woman aged 18 to 75 in good health. The CDR3 sequence is CASSMGGRTNEQFF.